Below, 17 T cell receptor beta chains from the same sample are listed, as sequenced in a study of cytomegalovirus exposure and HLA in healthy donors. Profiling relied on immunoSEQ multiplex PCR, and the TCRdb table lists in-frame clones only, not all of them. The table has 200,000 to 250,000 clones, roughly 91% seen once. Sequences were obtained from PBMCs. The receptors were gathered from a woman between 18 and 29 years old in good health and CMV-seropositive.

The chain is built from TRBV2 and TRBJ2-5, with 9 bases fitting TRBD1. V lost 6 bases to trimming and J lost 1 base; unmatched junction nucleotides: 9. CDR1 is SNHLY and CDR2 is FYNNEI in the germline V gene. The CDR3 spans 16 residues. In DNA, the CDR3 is TGTGCCAGCAGGGGGGGGACAGGGAGCCTCCAAGAGACCCAGTACTTC. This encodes CASRGGTGSLQETQYF.

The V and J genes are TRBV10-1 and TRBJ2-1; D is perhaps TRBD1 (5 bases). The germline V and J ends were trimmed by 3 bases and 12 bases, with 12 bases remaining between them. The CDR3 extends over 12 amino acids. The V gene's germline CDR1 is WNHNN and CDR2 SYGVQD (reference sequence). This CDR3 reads CASSEDPQGQFF. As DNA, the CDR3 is TGCGCCAGCAGTGAAGATCCGCAGGGGCAGTTCTTC.

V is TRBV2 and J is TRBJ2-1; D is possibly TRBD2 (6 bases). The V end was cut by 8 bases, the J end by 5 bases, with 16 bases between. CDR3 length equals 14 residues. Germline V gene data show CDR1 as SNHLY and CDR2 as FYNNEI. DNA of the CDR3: TGTGCCAGCTGGGACTTCTGGCCGGACAATGAGCAGTTCTTC. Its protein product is CASWDFWPDNEQFF.

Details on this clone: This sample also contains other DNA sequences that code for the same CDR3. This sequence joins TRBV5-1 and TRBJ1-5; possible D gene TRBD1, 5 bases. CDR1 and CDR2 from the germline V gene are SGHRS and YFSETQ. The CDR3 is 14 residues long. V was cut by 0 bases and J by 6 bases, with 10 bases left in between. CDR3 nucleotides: TGCGCCAGCAGCTTGGGTCAGGGAGGTCAGCCCCAGCATTTT. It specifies CASSLGQGGQPQHF.

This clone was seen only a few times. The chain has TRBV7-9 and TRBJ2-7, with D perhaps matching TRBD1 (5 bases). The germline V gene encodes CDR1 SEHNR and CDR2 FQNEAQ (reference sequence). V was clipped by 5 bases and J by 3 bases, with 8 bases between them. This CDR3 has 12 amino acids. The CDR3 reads CASSQDSYEQYF. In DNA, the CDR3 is TGTGCCAGCAGCCAAGACAGCTACGAGCAGTACTTC.

The CDR3 DNA reads as TGTGCCAGCAGGTATGGACAGGGCCGCTACAATGAGCAGTTCTTC. It specifies CASRYGQGRYNEQFF. V is TRBV9 and J is TRBJ2-1; 8 nucleotides align to TRBD1. V lost 5 bases and J lost 3; bases outside the gene matches: 7. CDR3 length equals 15 residues. The V gene's germline CDR1 is SGDLS and CDR2 YYNGEE.

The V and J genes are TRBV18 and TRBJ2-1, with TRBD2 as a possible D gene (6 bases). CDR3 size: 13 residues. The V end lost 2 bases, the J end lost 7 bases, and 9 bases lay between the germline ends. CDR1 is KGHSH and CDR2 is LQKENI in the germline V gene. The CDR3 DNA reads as TGTGCCAGCTCACCAGGAGGGTGGAATGAGCAGTTCTTC. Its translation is CASSPGGWNEQFF.

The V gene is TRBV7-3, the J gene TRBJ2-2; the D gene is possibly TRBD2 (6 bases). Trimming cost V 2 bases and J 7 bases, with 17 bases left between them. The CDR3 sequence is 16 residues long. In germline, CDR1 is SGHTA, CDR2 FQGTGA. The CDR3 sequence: CASSLRRQAGSGELFF. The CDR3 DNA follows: TGTGCCAGCAGCTTACGCAGGCAGGCGGGAAGCGGGGAGCTGTTTTTT.

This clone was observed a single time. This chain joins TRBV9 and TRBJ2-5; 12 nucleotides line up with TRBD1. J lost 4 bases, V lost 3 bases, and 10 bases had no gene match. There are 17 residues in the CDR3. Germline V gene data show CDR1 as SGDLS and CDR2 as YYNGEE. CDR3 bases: TGTGCCAGCAGCGCGAGGGGAGGGACAGGGGGCTCAGAGACCCAGTACTTC. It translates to CASSARGGTGGSETQYF.

The CDR3 region has the DNA TGCGCCAGCAGCCAAGAGAACGCGGGGGGCTACACCTTC. Translation gives CASSQENAGGYTF. The chain recombines TRBV4-1 with TRBJ1-2; no clear D. The CDR3 has 13 residues. Germline CDR1 and CDR2: MGHRA and YSYEKL. V lost 0 bases and J lost 8, with 10 bases in between.

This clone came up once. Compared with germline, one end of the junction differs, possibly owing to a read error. The CDR3 sequence is CASSEGTGYTGELFF. In DNA form, the CDR3 reads TGTGCCAGCAGCGAAGGGACAGGGTACACCGGGGAGCTGTTTTTT. The rearrangement links TRBV2 to TRBJ2-2; 9 bases are a match to TRBD1. Germline CDR1 is SNHLY and CDR2 is FYNNEI. The CDR3 extends over 15 amino acids.

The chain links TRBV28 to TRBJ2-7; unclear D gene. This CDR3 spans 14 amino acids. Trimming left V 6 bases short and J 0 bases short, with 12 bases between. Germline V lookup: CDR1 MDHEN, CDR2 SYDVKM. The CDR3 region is CASSRVGYSYEQYF. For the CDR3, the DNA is TGTGCCAGCAGCCGGGTGGGTTACTCCTACGAGCAGTACTTC.

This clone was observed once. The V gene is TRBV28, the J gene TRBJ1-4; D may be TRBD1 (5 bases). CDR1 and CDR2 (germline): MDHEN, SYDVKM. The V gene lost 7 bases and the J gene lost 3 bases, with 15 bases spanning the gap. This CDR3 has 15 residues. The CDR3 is CASIQGGRANEKLFF. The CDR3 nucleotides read TGTGCCAGCATTCAGGGCGGAAGGGCTAATGAAAAACTGTTTTTT. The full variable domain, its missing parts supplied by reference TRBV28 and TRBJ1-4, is DVKVTQSSRYLVKRTGEKVFLECVQDMDHENMFWYRQDPGLGLRLIYFSYDVKMKEKGDIPEGYSVSREKKERFSLILESASTNQTSMYLCASIQGGRANEKLFFGSGTQLSVL.

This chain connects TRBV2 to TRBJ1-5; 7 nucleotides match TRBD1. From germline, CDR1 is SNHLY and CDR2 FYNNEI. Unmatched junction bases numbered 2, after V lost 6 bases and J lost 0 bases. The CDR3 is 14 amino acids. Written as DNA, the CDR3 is TGTGCCAGCAGAAACAGGGGTAGCAATCAGCCCCAGCATTTT. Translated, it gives CASRNRGSNQPQHF.

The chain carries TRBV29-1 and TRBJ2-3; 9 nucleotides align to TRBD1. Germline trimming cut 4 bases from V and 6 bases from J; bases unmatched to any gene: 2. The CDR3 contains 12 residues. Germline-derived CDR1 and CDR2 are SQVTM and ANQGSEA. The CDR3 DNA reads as TGCAGCGTTGGACAGGGGGGCGATACGCAGTATTTT. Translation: CSVGQGGDTQYF.

CDR3 amino acids: CSGGTTYNEQFF. CDR3 sequence (DNA): TGCAGCGGCGGGACTACCTACAATGAGCAGTTCTTC. The V gene is TRBV29-1, the J gene TRBJ2-1, with 7 bases matching TRBD2. The CDR3 has 12 amino acids. Germline-derived CDR1 and CDR2 are SQVTM and ANQGSEA. The ends lost 7 bases at V and 2 bases at J; junction bases unmatched: 2.

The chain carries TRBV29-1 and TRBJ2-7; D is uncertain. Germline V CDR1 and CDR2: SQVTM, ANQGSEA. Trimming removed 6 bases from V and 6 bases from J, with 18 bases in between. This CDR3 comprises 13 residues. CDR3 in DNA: TGCAGCGTCCGACCGAGGTTAGCACGCGAGCAGTACTTC. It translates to CSVRPRLAREQYF.